This T cell receptor (beta chain) was captured in a study of blood T cell repertoires in COVID-19. Study-level information: From the United States, Italy and Spain came samples of acute and convalescent COVID-19. The analysed material was cDNA or gDNA that came from T cells, B-cell-depleted T cells, or PBMCs.

In the source study's methods: How many nucleated cells were present was estimated from reference gene primer amplification. Libraries were prepared by immunoSEQ multiplex PCR; TCRdb keeps only in-frame clonotypes and omits some of them. V, J and clone size were drawn from that table, and D and trimming were deduced from the DNA. The sample carries some 240,000 clones, roughly 87% recorded once. The V gene end was trimmed by 4 bases and the J gene end by 6 bases; junction bases not matched to a gene: 7. CDR3 size: 14 residues. Germline values: CDR1 MGHDK, CDR2 SYGVNS. Input material: peripheral blood. This sequence originates from a man in his sixties who had recovered from COVID-19. The chain is built from TRBV25-1 and TRBJ2-3, with 7 bases fitting TRBD1. CDR3 residues: CASSVTGIWDTQYF. In nucleotides, the CDR3 is TGTGCCAGCAGTGTGACAGGGATTTGGGATACGCAGTATTTT.